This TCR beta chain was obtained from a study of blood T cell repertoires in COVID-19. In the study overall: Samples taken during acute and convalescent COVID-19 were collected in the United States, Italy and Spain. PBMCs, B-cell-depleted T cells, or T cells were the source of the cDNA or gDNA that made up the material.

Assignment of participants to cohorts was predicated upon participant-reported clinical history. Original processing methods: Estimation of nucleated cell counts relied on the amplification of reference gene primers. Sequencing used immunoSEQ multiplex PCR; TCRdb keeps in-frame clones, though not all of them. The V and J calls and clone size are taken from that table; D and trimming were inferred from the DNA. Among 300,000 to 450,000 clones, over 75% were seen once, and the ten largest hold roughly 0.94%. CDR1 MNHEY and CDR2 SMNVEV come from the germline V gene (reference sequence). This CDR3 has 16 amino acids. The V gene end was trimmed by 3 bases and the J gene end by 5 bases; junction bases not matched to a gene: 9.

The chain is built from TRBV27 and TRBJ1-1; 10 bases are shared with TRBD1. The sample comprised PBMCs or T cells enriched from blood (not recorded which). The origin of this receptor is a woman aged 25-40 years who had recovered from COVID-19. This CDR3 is CASSFDRGQVKTEAFF. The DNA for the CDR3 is TGTGCCAGCAGTTTTGACAGGGGGCAGGTCAAGACTGAAGCTTTCTTT.